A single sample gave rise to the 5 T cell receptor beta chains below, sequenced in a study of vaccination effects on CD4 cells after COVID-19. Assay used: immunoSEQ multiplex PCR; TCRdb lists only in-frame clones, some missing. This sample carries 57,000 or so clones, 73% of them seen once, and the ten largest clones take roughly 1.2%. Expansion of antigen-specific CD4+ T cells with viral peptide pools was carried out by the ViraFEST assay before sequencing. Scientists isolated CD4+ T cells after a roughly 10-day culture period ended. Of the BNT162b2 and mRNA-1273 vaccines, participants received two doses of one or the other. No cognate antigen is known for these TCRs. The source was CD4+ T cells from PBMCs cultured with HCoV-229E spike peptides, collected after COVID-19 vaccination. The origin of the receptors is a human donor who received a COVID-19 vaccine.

For the CDR3, the DNA is TGTGCCAGCAGCCGGTCAGGGGTGACGAGAACTGAAGCTTTCTTT. Translation gives CASSRSGVTRTEAFF. The V gene is TRBV3-1 (or the pseudogene TRBV3-2), the J gene TRBJ1-1, with D possibly matching TRBD1 (6 bases). The CDR3 covers 15 residues. Trimming cost V 4 bases and J 5 bases, with 17 bases left between them. Germline CDR1 reads LGHDT; CDR2 reads YNNKEL (reference sequence).

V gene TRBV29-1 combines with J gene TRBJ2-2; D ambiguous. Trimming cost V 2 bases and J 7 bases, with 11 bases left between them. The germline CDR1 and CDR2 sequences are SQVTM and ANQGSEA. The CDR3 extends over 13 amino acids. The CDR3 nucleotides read TGCAGCGTTGAATTTAGTCTCGGCGGGGAGCTGTTTTTT. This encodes CSVEFSLGGELFF.

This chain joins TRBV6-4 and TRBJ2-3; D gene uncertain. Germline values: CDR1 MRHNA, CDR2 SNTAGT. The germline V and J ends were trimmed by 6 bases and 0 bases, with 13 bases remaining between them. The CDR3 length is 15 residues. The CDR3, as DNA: TGTGCCAGCAGAGAAACTATCGAAAGCACAGATACGCAGTATTTT. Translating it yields CASRETIESTDTQYF.

CDR3 amino acids: CASSREKRQFF. CDR3 bases: TGTGCCAGCAGTCGGGAGAAAAGACAGTTCTTC. The chain combines TRBV12-3 or TRBV12-4 with TRBJ2-1, with D tentatively TRBD2 (6 bases). V gave up 5 bases and J gave up 13 bases, with 12 bases separating them. The CDR3 is 11 residues long.

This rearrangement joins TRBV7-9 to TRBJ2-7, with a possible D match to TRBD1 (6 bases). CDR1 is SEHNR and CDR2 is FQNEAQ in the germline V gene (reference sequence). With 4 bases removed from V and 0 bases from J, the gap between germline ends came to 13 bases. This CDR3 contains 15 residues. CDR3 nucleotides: TGTGCCAGCAGCTCCGGACAGCGAAGCTCCTACGAGCAGTACGTC. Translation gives CASSSGQRSSYEQYV.